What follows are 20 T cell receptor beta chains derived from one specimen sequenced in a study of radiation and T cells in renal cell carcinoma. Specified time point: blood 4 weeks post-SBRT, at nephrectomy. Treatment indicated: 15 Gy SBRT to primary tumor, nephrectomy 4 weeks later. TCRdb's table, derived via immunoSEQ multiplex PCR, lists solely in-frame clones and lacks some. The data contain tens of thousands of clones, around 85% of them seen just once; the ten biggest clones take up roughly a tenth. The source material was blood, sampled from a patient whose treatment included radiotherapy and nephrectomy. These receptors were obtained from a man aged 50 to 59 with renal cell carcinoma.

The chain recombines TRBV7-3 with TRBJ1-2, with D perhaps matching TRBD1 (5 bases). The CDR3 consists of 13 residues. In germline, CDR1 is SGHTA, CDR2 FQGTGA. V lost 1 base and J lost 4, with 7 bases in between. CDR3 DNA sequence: TGTGCCAGCAGCTTAAGTGGGGGCTATGGCTACACCTTC. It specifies CASSLSGGYGYTF. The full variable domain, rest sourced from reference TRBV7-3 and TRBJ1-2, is GAGVSQTPSNKVTEKGKYVELRCDPISGHTALYWYRQSLGQGPEFLIYFQGTGAADDSGLPNDRFFAVRPEGSVSTLKIQRTERGDSAVYLCASSLSGGYGYTFGSGTRLTVV.

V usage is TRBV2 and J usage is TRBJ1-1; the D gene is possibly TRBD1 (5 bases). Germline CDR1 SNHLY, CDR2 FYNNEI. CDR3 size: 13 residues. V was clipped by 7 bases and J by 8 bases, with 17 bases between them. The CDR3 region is CASNRMGGTEAFF. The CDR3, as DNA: TGTGCCAGCAATCGGATGGGAGGGACCGAAGCTTTCTTT.

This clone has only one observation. The CDR3 nucleotides are TGTGCCAGCAGTCTTACAGGGGGCGCAACTAATGAAAAACTGTTTTTT. This sequence encodes CASSLTGGATNEKLFF. The chain links TRBV6-6 to TRBJ1-4, with 9 bases matching TRBD1. Germline assignment: CDR1 MNHNY and CDR2 SVGAGI (reference sequence). The CDR3 has 16 amino acids. J was trimmed by 0 bases and V by 5 bases; bases with no gene match: 4.

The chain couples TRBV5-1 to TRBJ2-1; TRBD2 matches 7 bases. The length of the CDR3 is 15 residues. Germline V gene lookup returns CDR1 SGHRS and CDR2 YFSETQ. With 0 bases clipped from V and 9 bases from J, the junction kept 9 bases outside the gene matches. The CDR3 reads CASSLDLADVSEQFF. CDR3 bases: TGCGCCAGCAGCTTGGATCTAGCGGACGTCTCTGAGCAGTTCTTC. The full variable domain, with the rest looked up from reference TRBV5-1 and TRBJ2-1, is KAGVTQTPRYLIKTRGQQVTLSCSPISGHRSVSWYQQTPGQGLQFLFEYFSETQRNKGNFPGRFSGRQFSNSRSEMNVSTLELGDSALYLCASSLDLADVSEQFFGPGTRLTVL.

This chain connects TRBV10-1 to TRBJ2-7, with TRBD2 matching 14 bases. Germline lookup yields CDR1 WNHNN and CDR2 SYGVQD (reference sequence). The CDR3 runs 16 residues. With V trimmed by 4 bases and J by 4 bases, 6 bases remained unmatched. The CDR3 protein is CASSGGTSGRGYEQYF. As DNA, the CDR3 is TGCGCCAGCAGTGGGGGGACTAGCGGGAGAGGTTACGAGCAGTACTTC.

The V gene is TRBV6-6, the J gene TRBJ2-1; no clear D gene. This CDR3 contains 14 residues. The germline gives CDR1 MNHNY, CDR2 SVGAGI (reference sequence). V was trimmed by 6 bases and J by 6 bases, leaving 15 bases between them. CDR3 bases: TGTGCCAGCAGGCGGCTGGGTAGCCTCAATGAGCAGTTCTTC. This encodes CASRRLGSLNEQFF.

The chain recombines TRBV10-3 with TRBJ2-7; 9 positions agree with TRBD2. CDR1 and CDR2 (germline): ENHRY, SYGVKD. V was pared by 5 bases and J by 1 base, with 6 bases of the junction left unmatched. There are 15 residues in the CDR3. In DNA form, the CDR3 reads TGTGCCATCAGTCCGAGACTAGCGGCGTCCTACGAGCAGTACTTC. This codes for CAISPRLAASYEQYF.

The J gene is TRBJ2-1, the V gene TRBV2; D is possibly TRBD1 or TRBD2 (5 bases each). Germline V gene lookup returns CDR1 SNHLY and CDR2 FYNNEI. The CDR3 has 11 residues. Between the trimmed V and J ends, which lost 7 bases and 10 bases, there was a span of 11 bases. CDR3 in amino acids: CASTEGWEQFF. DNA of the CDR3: TGTGCCAGCACCGAGGGGTGGGAGCAGTTCTTC.

The CDR3 nucleotides are TGTGCCAGCAATACCCTAGCGGGAGAGTCCCACGAGCAGTACTTC. This translates into CASNTLAGESHEQYF. This sequence joins TRBV6-5 and TRBJ2-7; 10 bases line up with TRBD2. V dropped 7 bases and J dropped 5; count of bases not matched to a gene: 11. CDR1 and CDR2 (germline): MNHEY, SVGAGI. The CDR3 has 15 residues.

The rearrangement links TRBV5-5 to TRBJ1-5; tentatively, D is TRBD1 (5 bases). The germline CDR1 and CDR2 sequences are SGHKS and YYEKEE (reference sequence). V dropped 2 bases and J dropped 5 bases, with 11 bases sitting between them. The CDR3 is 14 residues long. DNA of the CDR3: TGTGCCAGCAGCTTTCAGGGTAACCATCAGCCCCAGCATTTT. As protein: CASSFQGNHQPQHF. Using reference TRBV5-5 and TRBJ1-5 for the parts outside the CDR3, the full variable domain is DAGVTQSPTHLIKTRGQQVTLRCSPISGHKSVSWYQQVLGQGPQFIFQYYEKEERGRGNFPDRFSARQFPNYSSELNVNALLLGDSALYLCASSFQGNHQPQHFGDGTRLSIL.

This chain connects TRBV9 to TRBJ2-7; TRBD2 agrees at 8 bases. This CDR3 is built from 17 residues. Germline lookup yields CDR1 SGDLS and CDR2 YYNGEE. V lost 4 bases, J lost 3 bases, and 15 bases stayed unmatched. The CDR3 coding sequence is TGTGCCAGCAGCTCGAGGGTCTCGGGACTAGACGTCTACGAGCAGTACTTC. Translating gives CASSSRVSGLDVYEQYF. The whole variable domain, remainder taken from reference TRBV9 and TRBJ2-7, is DSGVTQTPKHLITATGQRVTLRCSPRSGDLSVYWYQQSLDQGLQFLIQYYNGEERAKGNILERFSAQQFPDLHSELNLSSLELGDSALYFCASSSRVSGLDVYEQYFGPGTRLTVT.

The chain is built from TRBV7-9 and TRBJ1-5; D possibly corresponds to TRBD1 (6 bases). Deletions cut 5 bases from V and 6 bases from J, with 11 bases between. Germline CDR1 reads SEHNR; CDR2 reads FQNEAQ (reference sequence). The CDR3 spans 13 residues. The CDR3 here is CASSMTGVQPQHF. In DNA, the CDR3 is TGTGCCAGCAGCATGACAGGTGTTCAGCCCCAGCATTTT.

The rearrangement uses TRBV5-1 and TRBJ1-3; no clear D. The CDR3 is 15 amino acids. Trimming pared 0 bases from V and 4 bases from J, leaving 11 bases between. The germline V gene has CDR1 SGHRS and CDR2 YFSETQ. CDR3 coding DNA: TGCGCCAGCAGCTTGGGGAATTCAGCAGGAAACACCATATATTTT. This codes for CASSLGNSAGNTIYF.

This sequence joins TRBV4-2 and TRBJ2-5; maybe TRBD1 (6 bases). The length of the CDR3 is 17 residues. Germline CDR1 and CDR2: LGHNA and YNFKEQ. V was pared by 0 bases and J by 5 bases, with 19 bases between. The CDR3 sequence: CASSQEVGLGAYETQYF. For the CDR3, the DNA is TGTGCCAGCAGCCAAGAAGTCGGCCTGGGGGCTTATGAGACCCAGTACTTC.

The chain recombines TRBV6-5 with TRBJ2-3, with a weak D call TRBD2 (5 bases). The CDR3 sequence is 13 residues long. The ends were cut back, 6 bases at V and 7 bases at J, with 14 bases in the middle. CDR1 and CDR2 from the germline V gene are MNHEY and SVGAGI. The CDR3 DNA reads TGTGCCAGCAGCCCCCGACCCGGGAATACGCAGTATTTT. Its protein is CASSPRPGNTQYF.

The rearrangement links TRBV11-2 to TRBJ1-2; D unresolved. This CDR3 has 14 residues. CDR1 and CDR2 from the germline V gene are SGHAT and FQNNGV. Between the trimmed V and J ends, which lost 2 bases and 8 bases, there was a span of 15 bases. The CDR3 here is CASSLFPRTRGYTF. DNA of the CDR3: TGTGCCAGCAGCTTATTCCCCCGGACTCGGGGCTACACCTTC.

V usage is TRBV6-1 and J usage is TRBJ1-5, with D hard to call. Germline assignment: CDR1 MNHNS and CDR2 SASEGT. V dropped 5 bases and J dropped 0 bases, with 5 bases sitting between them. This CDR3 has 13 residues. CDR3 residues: CASSSLSNQPQHF. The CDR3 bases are TGTGCCAGCAGTTCACTTAGCAATCAGCCCCAGCATTTT.

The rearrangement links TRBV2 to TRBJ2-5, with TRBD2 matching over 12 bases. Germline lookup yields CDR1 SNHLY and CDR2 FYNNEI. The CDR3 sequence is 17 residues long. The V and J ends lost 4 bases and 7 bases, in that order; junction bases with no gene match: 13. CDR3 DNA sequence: TGTGCCAGCAGTGGGGGCGCTAGCGGGAGGGGACATAGGACCCAGTACTTC. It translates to CASSGGASGRGHRTQYF.

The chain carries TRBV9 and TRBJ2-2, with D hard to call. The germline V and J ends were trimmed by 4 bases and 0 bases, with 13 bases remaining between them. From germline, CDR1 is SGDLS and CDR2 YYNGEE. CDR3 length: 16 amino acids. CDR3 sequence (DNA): TGTGCCAGCAGCCCGCGGCTCTTCCCGAACACCGGGGAGCTGTTTTTT. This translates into CASSPRLFPNTGELFF.

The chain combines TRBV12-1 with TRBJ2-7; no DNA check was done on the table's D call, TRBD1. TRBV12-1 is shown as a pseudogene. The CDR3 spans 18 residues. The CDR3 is CASSFRFKEGQGAYEQYF. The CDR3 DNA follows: TGTGCCAGCAGCTTTAGGTTCAAGGAGGGACAGGGTGCCTACGAGCAGTACTTC.